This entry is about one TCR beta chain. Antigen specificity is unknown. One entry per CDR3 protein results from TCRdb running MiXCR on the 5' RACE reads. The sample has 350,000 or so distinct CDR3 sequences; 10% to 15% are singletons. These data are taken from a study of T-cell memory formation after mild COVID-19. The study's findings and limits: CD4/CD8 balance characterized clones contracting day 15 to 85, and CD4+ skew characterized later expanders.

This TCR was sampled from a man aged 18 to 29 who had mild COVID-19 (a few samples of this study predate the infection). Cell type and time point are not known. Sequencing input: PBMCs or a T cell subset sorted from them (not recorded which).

For the CDR3, the DNA is TGTGCCAGCAGCTTAGGGGTCCACAACAATCAGCCCCAGCATTTT. Translation gives CASSLGVHNNQPQHF. V gene TRBV7-2 combines with J gene TRBJ1-5; no reliable D call. CDR1 and CDR2 from the germline V gene are SGHTA and FQGNSA. Trimming shortened V by 1 base and J by 3 bases, and 10 bases separated the two germline ends. This CDR3 is 15 amino acids long.